This entry is about one T cell receptor beta chain. Its antigen remains unidentified. The germline V gene has CDR1 SGHAT and CDR2 FQNNGV. V was trimmed by 6 bases and J by 2 bases, leaving 11 bases between them. The CDR3 contains 15 residues. This sample stems from a study of lymphopenia after photon versus proton radiotherapy. General observations from the study: Relative stability marked proton patients; photon patients lost diversity and naive cells. Oligoclonal CD8+ Temra expansion after nadir drove photon patients' diversity drop. A bigger post-nadir fall in TCR diversity correlated inversely with survival time in deceased patients. Survival link was tested only in deceased patients; proton benefit remains a possibility.

The table came from immunoSEQ multiplex PCR; TCRdb's copy has only in-frame clones and leaves some out. The sample carries approximately 170,000 clones, around 85% recorded once. The chain has TRBV11-2 and TRBJ2-6; maybe TRBD1 (7 bases). The sequence was collected from a man between 50 and 59 years old with gastric cancer. The sequencing used peripheral blood, collected from a patient treated with photon-based radiotherapy. The CDR3 bases are TGTGCCAGCAGTGGAGGGGGCGCTGGGGCCAACGTCCTGACTTTC. Protein product: CASSGGGAGANVLTF.